These T cell receptor beta chains were read from a single sample in a study of beta chain features in type 1 diabetes. The repertoire was sequenced with immunoSEQ multiplex PCR; TCRdb's copy has only in-frame clones and lacks some. This table has around 99,000 clones, 40% appearing once. Sequenced: stem cell memory CD4+ T cells from blood. Receptors originate from a woman between 18 and 29 years old in good health. Each CDR3 is given with its conserved first and last residue. The order of the fields is clone size, D gene, J gene, V gene, CDR3 DNA, CDR3 protein. A D gene is named only where the DNA matches it firmly. Only part of the rows carry a size: once, few, many, or a class if the clone is expanded.

few,NA,TRBJ2-1,TRBV5-4,TGTGCCAGCAGCTTGGTACCCATGAGCTCCTACAATGAGCAGTTCTTC,CASSLVPMSSYNEQFF
few,TRBD1,TRBJ1-2,TRBV14,TGTGCCAGCAGTCGGACAGGCAGAAACTATGGCTACACCTTC,CASSRTGRNYGYTF
NA,NA,TRBJ2-7,TRBV4-2,TGTGCCAGCAGCCAAGATCTGAGGGAGCCGGTCTACGAGCAGTACTTC,CASSQDLREPVYEQYF
NA,NA,TRBJ2-1,TRBV19,TGTGCCAGTAGTATAATGCGGGTAGGGTCCTACAATGAGCAGTTCTTC,CASSIMRVGSYNEQFF
NA,TRBD1,TRBJ1-5,TRBV18,TGTGCCAGCTCACCACGGGCTCCCGACAGGGCGTATCAGCCCCAGCATTTT,CASSPRAPDRAYQPQHF
few,NA,TRBJ1-2,TRBV5-1,TGCGCCAGCACCACCTTCGGGGAGGGCTACACCTTC,CASTTFGEGYTF
NA,NA,TRBJ2-5,TRBV5-1,TGCGCCAGCAGCTTGCTACAGGGAGCACAAGAGACCCAGTACTTC,CASSLLQGAQETQYF
few,TRBD1,TRBJ2-7,TRBV19,TGTGCCAGTAGTCTAGGCCGACAGGGGAGGAACGAGCAGTACTTC,CASSLGRQGRNEQYF
NA,NA,TRBJ2-7,TRBV9,TGTGCCAGCAGCGTAGGCGGGGGCCTAACCTACGAGCAGTACTTC,CASSVGGGLTYEQYF
NA,NA,TRBJ2-3,TRBV7-7,TGTGCCAGCAGCTTACAGGGTCTAGAGGCAGATACGCAGTATTTT,CASSLQGLEADTQYF
NA,NA,TRBJ1-2,TRBV6-1,TGTGCCAGCAGGGGCGATTTAAGTTACTATGGCTACACCTTC,CASRGDLSYYGYTF
NA,TRBD2,TRBJ2-1,TRBV7-8,TGTGCCAGCCATGATAGCGGGAGAAAAGGACGTTACAATGAGCAGTTCTTC,CASHDSGRKGRYNEQFF
NA,TRBD2,TRBJ2-2,TRBV7-2,TGTGCAGCTCGCATAGCGGGGCCGAACACCGGGGAGCTGTTTTTT,CAARIAGPNTGELFF
NA,TRBD2,TRBJ2-7,TRBV7-3,TGTGCCAGCAGCAAGACCGGGACTAGCGGCTCCTACGAGCAGTACTTC,CASSKTGTSGSYEQYF
NA,TRBD1,TRBJ2-3,TRBV5-4,TGTGCCAGCAGCTTGGGACAGGGGGTATTCACAGATACGCAGTATTTT,CASSLGQGVFTDTQYF
NA,NA,TRBJ1-5,TRBV5-1,TGCGCCAGCAGCTTGGGGCCACAGGGTCAGTTCGGTCAGCCCCAGCATTTT,CASSLGPQGQFGQPQHF
few,NA,TRBJ2-7,TRBV11-2,TGTGCCAGCAGCTTAAACCGGGACTGGCAGAGCTCCTACGAGCAGTACTTC,CASSLNRDWQSSYEQYF
few,TRBD2,TRBJ2-3,TRBV29-1,TGCAGCGGTAAGCGGGAGGTCGCAGATACGCAGTATTTT,CSGKREVADTQYF
NA,NA,TRBJ1-4,TRBV5-1,TGCGCCAGCAGCTTCCTTCAGGGGAAAGAAAAACTGTTTTTT,CASSFLQGKEKLFF
NA,TRBD1,TRBJ2-6,TRBV2,TGTGCCAGCAGAAAACCGGGACAGACAAACCGCTCTGGGGCCAACGTCCTGACTTTC,CASRKPGQTNRSGANVLTF
NA,NA,TRBJ1-2,TRBV7-9,TGTGCCAGCAGCGGGCGGGTAACCCCCTATGGCTACACCTTC,CASSGRVTPYGYTF
NA,NA,TRBJ2-5,TRBV6-4,TGTGCCAGCAGTGAACCCGGTGGCCAAGAGACCCAGTACTTC,CASSEPGGQETQYF
NA,NA,TRBJ2-1,TRBV5-1,TGCGCCAGCAGCTTCTCTGGCCTCAATGAGCAGTTCTTC,CASSFSGLNEQFF
NA,TRBD1,TRBJ2-6,TRBV28,TGTGCCAGCAGTTTCCTCGGACAGGTCTCTGGGGCCAACGTCCTGACTTTC,CASSFLGQVSGANVLTF
few,TRBD1,TRBJ1-1,TRBV29-1,TGCAGCGCCCGACAGGGGACCTACACTGAAGCTTTCTTT,CSARQGTYTEAFF
NA,NA,TRBJ1-2,TRBV7-9,TGTGCCAGCAGTCTAGGGCCGGGAACTAACTATGGCTACACCTTC,CASSLGPGTNYGYTF
few,NA,TRBJ1-4,TRBV15,TGTGCCACCAGCAGACAGACTAATGAAAAACTGTTTTTT,CATSRQTNEKLFF
NA,TRBD2,TRBJ2-7,TRBV27,TGTGCCAGCAGTTCTCGACTAGCGGGAGGCTACGAGCAGTACTTC,CASSSRLAGGYEQYF
NA,TRBD1,TRBJ1-1,TRBV29-1,TGCAGCGTTCGGACAGGGGCGAACACTGAAGCTTTCTTT,CSVRTGANTEAFF
NA,TRBD2,TRBJ2-1,TRBV6-6,TGTGCCAGCAGTTACTTGAGAGGGACTAGCGGTGAGCAGTTCTTC,CASSYLRGTSGEQFF
few,TRBD1,TRBJ1-2,TRBV10-2,TGCGCCAGCAGTAGACGGGAGGGACAGCCAAACTATGGCTACACCTTC,CASSRREGQPNYGYTF
NA,TRBD1,TRBJ2-3,TRBV6-6,TGTGCCAGCAGTTTCCGTGGGACAGACCCCTTCGCGTGGTATTTT,CASSFRGTDPFAWYF
NA,NA,TRBJ2-1,TRBV7-2,TGTGCCAGCAGAGCCGCTGTCAATGAGCAGTTCTTC,CASRAAVNEQFF
NA,TRBD2,TRBJ2-5,TRBV14,TGTGCCAGCAGCCTGGTCGGGCTAGCGGGAGAGACCCAGTACTTC,CASSLVGLAGETQYF
NA,TRBD2,TRBJ2-2,TRBV7-2,TGTGCCAGCAGCTTAGGACGGACTAGCGGGAAAGTGGAGCTGTTTTTT,CASSLGRTSGKVELFF
few,TRBD2,TRBJ2-7,TRBV11-2,TGTGCCAGCAGATTGAGACTAGCGGGCTCCTCCTACGAGCAGTACTTC,CASRLRLAGSSYEQYF
few,TRBD2,TRBJ2-2,TRBV19,TGTGCCAGTAGTATCCCCGGGGGGGCCGGGGAGCTGTTTTTT,CASSIPGGAGELFF
NA,TRBD2,TRBJ2-5,TRBV15,TGTGCCACCAGCAGAGGGTTTAGTAGACTAGCTCAAGAGACCCAGTACTTC,CATSRGFSRLAQETQYF
NA,NA,TRBJ1-1,TRBV18,TGTGCCAGCTCTCCTATTCACGGCACTGAAGCTTTCTTT,CASSPIHGTEAFF
few,NA,TRBJ1-5,TRBV19,TGTGCCAGTAGTATAAGGGGGAATCAGCCCCAGCATTTT,CASSIRGNQPQHF
few,TRBD2,TRBJ2-5,TRBV7-2,TGTGCCAGCAGCTCCGCCGGGACTAGCGGGAAAGAGACCCAGTACTTC,CASSSAGTSGKETQYF